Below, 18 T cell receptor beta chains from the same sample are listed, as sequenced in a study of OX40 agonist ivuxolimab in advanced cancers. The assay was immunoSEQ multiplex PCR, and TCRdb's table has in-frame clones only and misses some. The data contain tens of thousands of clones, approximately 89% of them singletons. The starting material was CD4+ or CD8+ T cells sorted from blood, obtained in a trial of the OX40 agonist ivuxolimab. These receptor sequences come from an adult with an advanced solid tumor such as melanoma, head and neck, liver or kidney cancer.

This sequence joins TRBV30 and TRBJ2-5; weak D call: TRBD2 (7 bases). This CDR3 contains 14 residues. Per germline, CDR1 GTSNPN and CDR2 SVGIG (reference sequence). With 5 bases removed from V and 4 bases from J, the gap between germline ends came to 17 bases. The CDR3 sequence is CAWGGASRRETQYF. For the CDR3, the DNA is TGTGCCTGGGGGGGGGCCAGCCGGAGAGAGACCCAGTACTTC.

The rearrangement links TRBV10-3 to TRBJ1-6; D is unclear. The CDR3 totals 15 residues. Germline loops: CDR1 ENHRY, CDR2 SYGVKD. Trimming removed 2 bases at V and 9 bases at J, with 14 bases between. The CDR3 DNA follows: TGTGCCATCAGTGAGATGAGCCTGTTGGGTTCACCCCTCCACTTT. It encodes CAISEMSLLGSPLHF.

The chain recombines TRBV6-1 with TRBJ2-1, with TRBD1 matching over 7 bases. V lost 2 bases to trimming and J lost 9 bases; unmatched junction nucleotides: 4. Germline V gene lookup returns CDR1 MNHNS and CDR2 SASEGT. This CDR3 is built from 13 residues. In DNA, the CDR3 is TGTGCCAGCAGTGAAAGTAGGGGGCGTGAGCAGTTCTTC. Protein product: CASSESRGREQFF.

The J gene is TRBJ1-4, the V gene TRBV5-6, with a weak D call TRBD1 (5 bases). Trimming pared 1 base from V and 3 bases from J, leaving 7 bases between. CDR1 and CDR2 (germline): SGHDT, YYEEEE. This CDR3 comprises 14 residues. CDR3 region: CASSLRGANEKLFF. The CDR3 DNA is TGTGCCAGCAGCTTGCGGGGGGCTAATGAAAAACTGTTTTTT.

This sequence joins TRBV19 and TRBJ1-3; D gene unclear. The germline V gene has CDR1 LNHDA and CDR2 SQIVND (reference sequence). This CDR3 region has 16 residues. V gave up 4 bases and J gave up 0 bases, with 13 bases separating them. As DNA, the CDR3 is TGTGCCAGTAGTAAAGCGGTCTTTCTCTCTGGAAACACCATATATTTT. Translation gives CASSKAVFLSGNTIYF. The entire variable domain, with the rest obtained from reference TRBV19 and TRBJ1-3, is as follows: DGGITQSPKYLFRKEGQNVTLSCEQNLNHDAMYWYRQDPGQGLRLIYYSQIVNDFQKGDIAEGYSVSREKKESFPLTVTSAQKNPTAFYLCASSKAVFLSGNTIYFGEGSWLTVV.

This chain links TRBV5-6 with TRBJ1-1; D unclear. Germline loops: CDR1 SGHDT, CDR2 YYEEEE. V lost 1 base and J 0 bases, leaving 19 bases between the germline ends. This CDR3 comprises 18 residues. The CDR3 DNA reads TGTGCCAGCAGCTTGTACGGCAGACTCAAATCTCTGAACACTGAAGCTTTCTTT. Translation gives CASSLYGRLKSLNTEAFF.

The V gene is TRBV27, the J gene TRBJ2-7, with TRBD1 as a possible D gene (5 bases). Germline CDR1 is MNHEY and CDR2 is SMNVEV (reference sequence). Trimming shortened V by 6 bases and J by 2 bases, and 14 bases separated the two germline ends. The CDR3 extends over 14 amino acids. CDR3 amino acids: CASRRQNGPYEQYF. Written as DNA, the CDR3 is TGTGCCAGCAGAAGACAGAATGGGCCCTACGAGCAGTACTTC.

CDR3 in DNA: TGTGCCAGCAGCGTAGAGCCAAAGAACACTGAAGCTTTCTTT. This sequence encodes CASSVEPKNTEAFF. V is TRBV9 and J is TRBJ1-1; no clear D gene. Trimming shortened V by 0 bases and J by 1 base, and 7 bases separated the two germline ends. The CDR3 covers 14 residues. From germline, CDR1 is SGDLS and CDR2 YYNGEE.

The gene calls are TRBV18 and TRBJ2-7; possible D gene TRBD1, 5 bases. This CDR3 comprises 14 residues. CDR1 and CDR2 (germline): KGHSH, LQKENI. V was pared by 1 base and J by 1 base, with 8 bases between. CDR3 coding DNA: TGTGCCAGCTCACCACGACGACAGTCCTACGAGCAGTACTTC. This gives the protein CASSPRRQSYEQYF.

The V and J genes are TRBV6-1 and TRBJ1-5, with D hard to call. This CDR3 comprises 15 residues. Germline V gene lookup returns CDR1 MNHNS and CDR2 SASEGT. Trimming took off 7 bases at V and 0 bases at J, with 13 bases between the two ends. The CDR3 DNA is TGTGCCAGCAAAAGGTTGGCAGATAGCAATCAGCCCCAGCATTTT. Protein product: CASKRLADSNQPQHF.

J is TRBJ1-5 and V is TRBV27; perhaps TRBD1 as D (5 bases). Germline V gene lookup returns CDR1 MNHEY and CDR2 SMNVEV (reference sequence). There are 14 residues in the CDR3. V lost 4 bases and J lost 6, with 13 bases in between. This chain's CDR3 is CASSSRLDSQPQHF. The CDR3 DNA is TGTGCCAGCAGTTCCCGGCTTGACAGTCAGCCCCAGCATTTT.

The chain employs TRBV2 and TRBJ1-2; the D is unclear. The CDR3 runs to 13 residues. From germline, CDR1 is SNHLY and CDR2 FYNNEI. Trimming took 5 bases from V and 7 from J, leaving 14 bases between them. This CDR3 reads CASSPESESGYTF. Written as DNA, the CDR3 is TGTGCCAGCAGTCCCGAATCAGAAAGTGGCTACACCTTC.

CDR3 bases: TGCGCCAGCAAAGCAGGGACGGAGGAGACGCAGTATTTT. As protein: CASKAGTEETQYF. The J gene is TRBJ2-3, the V gene TRBV5-1; D might be TRBD1 or TRBD2, each matching 5 bases. This CDR3 comprises 13 residues. The V end was cut by 6 bases, the J end by 9 bases, with 17 bases between. Germline V gives CDR1 SGHRS, CDR2 YFSETQ.

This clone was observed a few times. CDR3 bases: TGTGCCAGCAGTTTAGGGAGCAATAATTCACCCCTCCACTTT. Translating gives CASSLGSNNSPLHF. The rearrangement joins TRBV2 to TRBJ1-6; no clear D gene. The V end lost 5 bases, the J end lost 5 bases, and 10 bases lay between the germline ends. Germline loops: CDR1 SNHLY, CDR2 FYNNEI. The length of the CDR3 is 14 residues.

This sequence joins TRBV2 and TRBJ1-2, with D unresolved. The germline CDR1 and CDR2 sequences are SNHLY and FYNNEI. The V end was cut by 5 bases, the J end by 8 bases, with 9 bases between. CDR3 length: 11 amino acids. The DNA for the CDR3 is TGTGCCAGCAGTCTTACAGAAGGCTACACCTTC. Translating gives CASSLTEGYTF.

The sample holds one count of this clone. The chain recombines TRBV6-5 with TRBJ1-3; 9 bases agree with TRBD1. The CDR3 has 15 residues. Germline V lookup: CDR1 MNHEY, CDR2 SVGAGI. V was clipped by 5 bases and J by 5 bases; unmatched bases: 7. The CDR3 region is CASSPGQGTRNTIYF. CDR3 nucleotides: TGTGCCAGCAGTCCCGGACAGGGGACCAGAAACACCATATATTTT.

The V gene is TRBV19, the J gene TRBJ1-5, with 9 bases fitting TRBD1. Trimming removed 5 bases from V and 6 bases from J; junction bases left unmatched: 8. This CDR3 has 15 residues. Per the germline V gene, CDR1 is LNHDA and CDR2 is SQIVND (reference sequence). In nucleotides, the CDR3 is TGTGCCAGTAGTCCCGACAGGGGGGCAACTCAGCCCCAGCATTTT. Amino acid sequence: CASSPDRGATQPQHF.

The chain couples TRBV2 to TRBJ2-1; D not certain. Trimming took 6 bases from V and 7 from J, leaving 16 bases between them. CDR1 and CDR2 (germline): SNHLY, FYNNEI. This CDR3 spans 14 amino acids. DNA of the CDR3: TGTGCCAGCAGATATCGAGGTGAAATTAATGAGCAGTTCTTC. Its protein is CASRYRGEINEQFF.